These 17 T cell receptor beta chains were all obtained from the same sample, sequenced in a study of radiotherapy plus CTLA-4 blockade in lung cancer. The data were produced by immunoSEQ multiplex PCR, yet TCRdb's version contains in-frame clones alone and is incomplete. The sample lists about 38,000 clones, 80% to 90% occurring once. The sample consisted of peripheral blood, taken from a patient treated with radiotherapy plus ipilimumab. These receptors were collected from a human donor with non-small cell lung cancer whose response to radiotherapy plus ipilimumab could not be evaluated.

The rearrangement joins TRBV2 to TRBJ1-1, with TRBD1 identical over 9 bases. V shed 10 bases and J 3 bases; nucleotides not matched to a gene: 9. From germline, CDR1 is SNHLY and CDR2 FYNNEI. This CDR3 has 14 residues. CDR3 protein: CAIHRGRLDTEAFF. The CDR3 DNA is TGTGCCATACACAGGGGGCGGTTGGACACTGAAGCTTTCTTT.

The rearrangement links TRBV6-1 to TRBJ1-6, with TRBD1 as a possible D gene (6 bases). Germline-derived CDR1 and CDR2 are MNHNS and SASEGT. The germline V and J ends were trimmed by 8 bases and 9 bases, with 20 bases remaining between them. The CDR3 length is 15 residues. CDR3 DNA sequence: TGTGCCAGCGTTGGGATCGGGCAGGGGATTTCACCCCTCCACTTT. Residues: CASVGIGQGISPLHF.

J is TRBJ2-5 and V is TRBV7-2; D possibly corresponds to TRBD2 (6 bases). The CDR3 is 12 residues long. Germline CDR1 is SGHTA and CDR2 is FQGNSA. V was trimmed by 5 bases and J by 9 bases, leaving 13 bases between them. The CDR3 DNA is TGTGCCAGCAGCAGCGGGCCCGGGGCCCAGTACTTC. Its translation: CASSSGPGAQYF.

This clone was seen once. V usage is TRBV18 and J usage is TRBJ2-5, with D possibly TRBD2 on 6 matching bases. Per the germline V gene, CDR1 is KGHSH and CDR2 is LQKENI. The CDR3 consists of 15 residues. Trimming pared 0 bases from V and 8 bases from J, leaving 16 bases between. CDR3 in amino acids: CASSPPNLPGGTQYF. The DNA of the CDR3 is TGTGCCAGCTCACCACCGAATCTCCCCGGGGGAACCCAGTACTTC. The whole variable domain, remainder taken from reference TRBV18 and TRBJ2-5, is NAGVMQNPRHLVRRRGQEARLRCSPMKGHSHVYWYRQLPEEGLKFMVYLQKENIIDESGMPKERFSAEFPKEGPSILRIQQVVRGDSAAYFCASSPPNLPGGTQYFGPGTRLLVL.

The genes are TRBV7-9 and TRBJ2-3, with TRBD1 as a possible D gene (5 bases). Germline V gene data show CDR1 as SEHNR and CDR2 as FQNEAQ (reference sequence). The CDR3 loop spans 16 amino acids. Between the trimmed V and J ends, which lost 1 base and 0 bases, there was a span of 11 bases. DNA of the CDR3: TGTGCCAGCAGCTTAGGGGCAGGGTTTAGCACAGATACGCAGTATTTT. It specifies CASSLGAGFSTDTQYF.

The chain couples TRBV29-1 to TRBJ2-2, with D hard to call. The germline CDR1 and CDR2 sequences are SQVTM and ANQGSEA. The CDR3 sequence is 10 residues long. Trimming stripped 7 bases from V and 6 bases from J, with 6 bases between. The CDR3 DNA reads TGCAGCGCCGGGTCCGGGGAGCTGTTTTTT. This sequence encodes CSAGSGELFF.

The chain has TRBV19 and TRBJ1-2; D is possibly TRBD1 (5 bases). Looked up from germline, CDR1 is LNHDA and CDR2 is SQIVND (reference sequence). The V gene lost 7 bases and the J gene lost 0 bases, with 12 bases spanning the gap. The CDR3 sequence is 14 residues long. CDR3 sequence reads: CASTPTVTNYGYTF. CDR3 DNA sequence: TGTGCCAGTACCCCGACAGTGACTAACTATGGCTACACCTTC.

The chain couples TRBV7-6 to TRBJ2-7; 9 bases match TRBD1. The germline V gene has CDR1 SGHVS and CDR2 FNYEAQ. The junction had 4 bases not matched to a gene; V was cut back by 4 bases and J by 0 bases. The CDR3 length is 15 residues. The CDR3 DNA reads TGTGCCAGCAGCTGGGGACAGGGCCCCTCCTACGAGCAGTACTTC. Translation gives CASSWGQGPSYEQYF.

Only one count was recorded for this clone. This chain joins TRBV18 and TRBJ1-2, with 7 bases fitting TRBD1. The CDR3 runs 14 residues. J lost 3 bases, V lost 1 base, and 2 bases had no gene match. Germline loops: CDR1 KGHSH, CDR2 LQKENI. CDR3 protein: CASSPRDSDYGYTF. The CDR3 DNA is TGTGCCAGCTCACCACGGGACAGCGACTATGGCTACACCTTC. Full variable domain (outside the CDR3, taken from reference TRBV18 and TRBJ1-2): NAGVMQNPRHLVRRRGQEARLRCSPMKGHSHVYWYRQLPEEGLKFMVYLQKENIIDESGMPKERFSAEFPKEGPSILRIQQVVRGDSAAYFCASSPRDSDYGYTFGSGTRLTVV.

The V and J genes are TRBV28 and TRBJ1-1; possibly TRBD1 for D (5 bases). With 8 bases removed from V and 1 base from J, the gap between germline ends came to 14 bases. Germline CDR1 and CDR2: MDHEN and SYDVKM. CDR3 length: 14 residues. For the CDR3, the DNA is TGTGCCAGCCTACGGGGGGACCAGAACACTGAAGCTTTCTTT. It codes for CASLRGDQNTEAFF.

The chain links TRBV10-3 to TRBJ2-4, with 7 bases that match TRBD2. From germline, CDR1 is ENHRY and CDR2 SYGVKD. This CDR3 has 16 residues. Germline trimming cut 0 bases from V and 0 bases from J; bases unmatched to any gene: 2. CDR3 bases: TGTGCCATCAGTGAGTCGCGGGAGCTAGCCAAAAACATTCAGTACTTC. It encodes CAISESRELAKNIQYF.

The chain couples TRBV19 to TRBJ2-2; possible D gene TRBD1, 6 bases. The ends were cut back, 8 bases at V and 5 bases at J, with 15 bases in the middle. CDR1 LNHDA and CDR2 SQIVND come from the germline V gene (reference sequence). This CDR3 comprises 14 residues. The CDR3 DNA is TGTGCCAGTGTACAGGGCGGTGGGACCGGGGAGCTGTTTTTT. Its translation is CASVQGGGTGELFF.

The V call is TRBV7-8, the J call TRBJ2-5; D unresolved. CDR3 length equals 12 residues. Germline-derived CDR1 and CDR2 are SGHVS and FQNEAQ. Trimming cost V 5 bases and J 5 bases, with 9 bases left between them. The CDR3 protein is CASSPPMETQYF. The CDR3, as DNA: TGTGCCAGCAGCCCCCCAATGGAGACCCAGTACTTC.

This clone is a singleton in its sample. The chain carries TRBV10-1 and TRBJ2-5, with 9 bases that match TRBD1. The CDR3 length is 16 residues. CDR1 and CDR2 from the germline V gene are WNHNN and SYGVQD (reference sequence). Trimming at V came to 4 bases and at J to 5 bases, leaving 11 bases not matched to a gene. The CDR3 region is CASSVTPGQGGETQYF. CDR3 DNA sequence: TGCGCCAGCAGTGTGACCCCGGGACAGGGAGGCGAGACCCAGTACTTC.

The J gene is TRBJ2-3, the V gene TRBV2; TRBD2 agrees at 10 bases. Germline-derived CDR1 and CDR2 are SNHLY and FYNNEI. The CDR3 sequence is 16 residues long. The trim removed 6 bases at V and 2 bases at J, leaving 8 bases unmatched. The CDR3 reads CASSAAGGLLTDTQYF. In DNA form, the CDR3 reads TGTGCCAGCAGCGCAGCGGGAGGGCTTCTCACAGATACGCAGTATTTT.

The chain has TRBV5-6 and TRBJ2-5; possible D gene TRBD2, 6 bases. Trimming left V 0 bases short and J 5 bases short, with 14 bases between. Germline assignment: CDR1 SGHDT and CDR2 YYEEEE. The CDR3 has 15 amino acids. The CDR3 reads CASSLVRRVRETQYF. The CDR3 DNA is TGTGCCAGCAGCTTGGTGAGGAGGGTACGGGAGACCCAGTACTTC.

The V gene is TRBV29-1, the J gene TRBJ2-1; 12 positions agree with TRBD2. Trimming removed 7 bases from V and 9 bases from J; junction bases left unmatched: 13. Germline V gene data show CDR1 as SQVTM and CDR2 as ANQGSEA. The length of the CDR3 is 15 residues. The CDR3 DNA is TGCAGCGCCCAAGGGGAGACTAGCGGGGGTGCTGAGCAGTTCTTC. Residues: CSAQGETSGGAEQFF.